This T cell receptor (beta chain) was obtained from a study of cytomegalovirus exposure and HLA in healthy donors. PCR employed 60 Vbeta and 13 Jbeta primers. Generated by immunoSEQ multiplex PCR, the TCRdb table keeps only in-frame clones and is missing some. The sample includes 150,000 to 200,000 clones, roughly 78% of them seen just once. Deletions cut 2 bases from V and 5 bases from J, with 24 bases between. Germline CDR1 reads MNHNS; CDR2 reads SASEGT. CDR3 length equals 19 residues. On this clone itself: Its antigen remains unknown.

The study's findings and limits: Accurate predictions that matched the HLA-A and HLA-B alleles of most subjects were reportedly made from TCR beta sequences. Cytomegalovirus association was assigned to over 150 TCR beta chains.

J is TRBJ2-2 and V is TRBV6-1, with D possibly TRBD1 on 5 matching bases. Sequenced material: PBMCs. This clonotype originated in a boy between 10 and 17 years old in good health and CMV-seronegative. DNA of the CDR3: TGTGCCAGCAGTGAAAGAATAGTTTGGGGCCCTGAGAGGACCGGGGAGCTGTTTTTT. The encoded protein is CASSERIVWGPERTGELFF.